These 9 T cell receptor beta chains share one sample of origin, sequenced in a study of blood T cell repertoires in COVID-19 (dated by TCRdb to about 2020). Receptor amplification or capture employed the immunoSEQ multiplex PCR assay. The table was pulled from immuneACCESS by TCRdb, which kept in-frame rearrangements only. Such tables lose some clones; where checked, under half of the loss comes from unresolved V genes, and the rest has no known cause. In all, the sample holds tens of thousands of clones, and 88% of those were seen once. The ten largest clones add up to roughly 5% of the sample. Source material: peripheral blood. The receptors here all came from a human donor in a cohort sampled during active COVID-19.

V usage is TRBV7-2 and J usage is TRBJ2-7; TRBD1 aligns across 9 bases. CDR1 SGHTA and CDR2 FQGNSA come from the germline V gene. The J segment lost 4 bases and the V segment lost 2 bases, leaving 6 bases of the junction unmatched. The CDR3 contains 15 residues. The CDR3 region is CASSLNPTGGYEQYF. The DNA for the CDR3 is TGTGCCAGCAGCTTAAACCCGACAGGGGGGTACGAGCAGTACTTC.

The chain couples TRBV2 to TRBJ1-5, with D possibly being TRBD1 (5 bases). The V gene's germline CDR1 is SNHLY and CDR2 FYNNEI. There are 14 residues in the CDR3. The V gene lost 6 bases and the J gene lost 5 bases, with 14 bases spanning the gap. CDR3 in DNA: TGTGCCAGCAGCGAACTGTCGGGGGATCAGCCCCAGCATTTT. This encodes CASSELSGDQPQHF.

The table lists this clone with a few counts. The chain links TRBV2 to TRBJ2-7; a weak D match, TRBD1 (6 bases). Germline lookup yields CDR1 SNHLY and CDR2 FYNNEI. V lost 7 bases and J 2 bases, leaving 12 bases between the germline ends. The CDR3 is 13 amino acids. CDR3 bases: TGTGCCAGCATTGGGACACCGACCTACGAGCAGTACTTC. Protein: CASIGTPTYEQYF.

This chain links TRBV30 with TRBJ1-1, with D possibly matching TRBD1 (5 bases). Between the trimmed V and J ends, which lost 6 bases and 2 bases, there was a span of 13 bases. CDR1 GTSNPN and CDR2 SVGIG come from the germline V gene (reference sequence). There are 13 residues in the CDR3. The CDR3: CACKWGENTEAFF. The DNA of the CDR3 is TGTGCCTGCAAGTGGGGGGAAAACACTGAAGCTTTCTTT.

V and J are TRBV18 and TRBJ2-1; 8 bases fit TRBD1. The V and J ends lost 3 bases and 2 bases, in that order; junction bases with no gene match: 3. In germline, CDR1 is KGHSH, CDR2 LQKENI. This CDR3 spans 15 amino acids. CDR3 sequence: CASSPGTGAYNEQFF. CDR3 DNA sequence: TGTGCCAGCTCACCCGGGACAGGAGCCTACAATGAGCAGTTCTTC.

In nucleotides, the CDR3 is TGCGCCAGCAGCTTACCTGGGACAAAAGAGACCCAGTACTTC. Its translation: CASSLPGTKETQYF. V usage is TRBV5-1 and J usage is TRBJ2-5; D is perhaps TRBD1 (6 bases). Germline CDR1 and CDR2: SGHRS and YFSETQ. The CDR3 has 14 amino acids. V was cut by 2 bases and J by 3 bases, with 11 bases left in between.

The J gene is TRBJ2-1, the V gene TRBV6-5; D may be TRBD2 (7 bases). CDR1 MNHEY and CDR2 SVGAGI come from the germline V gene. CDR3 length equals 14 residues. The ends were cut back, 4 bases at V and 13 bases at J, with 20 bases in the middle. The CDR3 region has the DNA TGTGCCAGCAGTTCCCCTGGAAGGGGGGGCCTCCAGTTCTTC. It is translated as CASSSPGRGGLQFF.

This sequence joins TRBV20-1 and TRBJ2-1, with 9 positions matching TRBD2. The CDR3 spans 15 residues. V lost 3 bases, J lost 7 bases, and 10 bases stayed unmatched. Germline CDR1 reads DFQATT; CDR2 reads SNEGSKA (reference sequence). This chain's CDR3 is CSASKSASGENEQFF. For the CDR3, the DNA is TGCAGTGCTAGTAAAAGTGCTAGCGGGGAAAATGAGCAGTTCTTC.

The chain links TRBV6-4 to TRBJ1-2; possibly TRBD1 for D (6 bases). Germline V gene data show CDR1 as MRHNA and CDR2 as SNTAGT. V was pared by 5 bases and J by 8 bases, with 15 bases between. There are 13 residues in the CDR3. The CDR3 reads CASSPTGSSGYTF. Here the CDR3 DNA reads TGTGCCAGCAGTCCAACAGGGTCTTCGGGCTACACCTTC.